The next 19 T cell receptor beta chains were all read from a single sample in a study of shared clonotypes between healthy human individuals. Clones were read by immunoSEQ multiplex PCR, and TCRdb kept only the in-frame ones, dropping some. The sample consists of some 1.5 million clones, roughly 95% of them appearing once. The sequenced material came from naive CD4+ T cells sorted from blood. Described subset: CD45RA+ positively selected. The source is a man aged 25 to 45 in good health.

This clone turned up a few times. A junction boundary mismatches the germline segment, possibly from a read error. The chain uses TRBV6-5 and TRBJ2-1; 7 bases are a match to TRBD2. Germline CDR1 and CDR2: MNHEY and SVGAGI. The CDR3 sequence is 13 residues long. The chain's CDR3 is CVVQRDAYNEQFF. CDR3 DNA sequence: TGCGTGGTACAGCGGGACGCCTACAATGAGCAGTTCTTC.

J is TRBJ2-1 and V is TRBV5-5; 13 nucleotides match TRBD2. This CDR3 has 16 residues. The V segment lost 2 bases and the J segment 5 bases; nucleotides outside the gene matches: 4. The germline V gene has CDR1 SGHKS and CDR2 YYEKEE (reference sequence). The CDR3 protein is CASSFGLAGDHNEQFF. The CDR3 DNA reads as TGTGCCAGCAGCTTCGGACTAGCGGGAGACCACAATGAGCAGTTCTTC. The whole variable domain, remainder taken from reference TRBV5-5 and TRBJ2-1, is DAGVTQSPTHLIKTRGQQVTLRCSPISGHKSVSWYQQVLGQGPQFIFQYYEKEERGRGNFPDRFSARQFPNYSSELNVNALLLGDSALYLCASSFGLAGDHNEQFFGPGTRLTVL.

The gene calls are TRBV6-1 and TRBJ2-3, with D possibly matching TRBD2 (6 bases). V lost 1 base, J lost 3 bases, and 14 bases lay in between. The CDR3 has 16 residues. Germline CDR1 reads MNHNS; CDR2 reads SASEGT. This CDR3 is CASSEGVTSTTDTQYF. In DNA form, the CDR3 reads TGTGCCAGCAGTGAAGGAGTGACTAGTACGACAGATACGCAGTATTTT.

V gene TRBV5-4 combines with J gene TRBJ2-7; 10 nucleotides agree with TRBD2. The V segment lost 0 bases and the J segment 7 bases; nucleotides outside the gene matches: 10. The V gene's germline CDR1 is SGHNT and CDR2 YYREEE (reference sequence). The CDR3 totals 16 residues. The CDR3 sequence: CASSLGRTSGPLEQYF. CDR3 sequence (DNA): TGTGCCAGCAGCTTGGGGAGGACTAGCGGCCCCTTGGAGCAGTACTTC.

The chain links TRBV6-1 to TRBJ2-7, with TRBD1 matching 8 bases. This CDR3 is 15 amino acids long. The trim removed 1 base at V and 5 bases at J, leaving 7 bases unmatched. The V gene's germline CDR1 is MNHNS and CDR2 SASEGT. CDR3 DNA: TGTGCCAGCAGTGAAGGCAGGGGGCCGTTTAACGAGCAGTACTTC. This sequence encodes CASSEGRGPFNEQYF.

The chain joins TRBV27 to TRBJ1-2, with D uncertain. CDR1 is MNHEY, CDR2 SMNVEV, per germline (reference sequence). Trimming removed 7 bases at V and 4 bases at J, with 13 bases between. The CDR3 contains 13 residues. The chain's CDR3 is CASKKEGGYGYTF. In nucleotides, the CDR3 is TGTGCCAGCAAGAAAGAAGGTGGCTATGGCTACACCTTC.

The chain combines TRBV4-1 with TRBJ2-5; TRBD1 matches at 8 bases. V lost 3 bases to trimming and J lost 4 bases; unmatched junction nucleotides: 7. Per the germline V gene, CDR1 is MGHRA and CDR2 is YSYEKL. CDR3 length: 15 amino acids. The CDR3 loop is CASSQRTGSRETQYF. CDR3 nucleotides: TGCGCCAGCAGCCAGAGGACAGGGTCGCGAGAGACCCAGTACTTC.

The chain combines TRBV7-9 with TRBJ1-5; the D gene is possibly TRBD1 (5 bases). V lost 4 bases and J 4 bases, leaving 11 bases between the germline ends. CDR3 length: 14 residues. The germline V gene has CDR1 SEHNR and CDR2 FQNEAQ (reference sequence). Here the CDR3 reads CASSSGDGNQPQHF. CDR3 nucleotides: TGTGCCAGCAGCTCCGGGGACGGTAATCAGCCCCAGCATTTT.

The chain is built from TRBV28 and TRBJ2-7, with unresolved D. The CDR3 is made up of 12 amino acids. CDR1 and CDR2 from the germline V gene are MDHEN and SYDVKM. V was clipped by 1 base and J by 6 bases, with 7 bases between them. The chain's CDR3 is CASSLFPSEQYF. In DNA form, the CDR3 reads TGTGCCAGCAGTTTATTCCCATCCGAGCAGTACTTC.

This chain joins TRBV27 and TRBJ2-7; TRBD1 aligns across 11 bases. Trimming removed 1 base from V and 3 bases from J; junction bases left unmatched: 5. The CDR3 spans 16 residues. CDR1 MNHEY and CDR2 SMNVEV come from the germline V gene (reference sequence). CDR3 DNA sequence: TGTGCCAGCAGTTTATTCTGGACAGGGGGCATCTACGAGCAGTACTTC. Protein: CASSLFWTGGIYEQYF.

The V gene is TRBV29-1, the J gene TRBJ2-7; D is undetermined. CDR1 and CDR2 (germline): SQVTM, ANQGSEA. This CDR3 spans 14 amino acids. V was pared by 7 bases and J by 6 bases, with 22 bases between. The CDR3: CSAALEPSLSEQYF. DNA for the CDR3: TGCAGCGCTGCCCTCGAACCATCCCTATCCGAGCAGTACTTC.

The V call is TRBV11-3, the J call TRBJ2-3; 8 bases line up with TRBD1. V was clipped by 3 bases and J by 3 bases; unmatched bases: 8. The CDR3 covers 16 residues. Germline values: CDR1 SGHNT, CDR2 YENEEA. CDR3 protein: CASSFGRGPGTDTQYF. The CDR3, as DNA: TGTGCCAGCAGCTTCGGCAGGGGGCCGGGTACAGATACGCAGTATTTT.

The chain has TRBV23-1 and TRBJ1-5; a possible D gene is TRBD1 (6 bases). Being an ORF, TRBV23-1 has a function that is uncertain. Trimming shortened V by 2 bases and J by 0 bases, and 23 bases separated the two germline ends. The CDR3 totals 20 residues. The CDR3, as DNA: TGCGCCAGCAGTCAAACCCCGAGACAGGCGACCCTTTATAGCAATCAGCCCCAGCATTTT. It is translated as CASSQTPRQATLYSNQPQHF.

The gene calls are TRBV14 and TRBJ2-2; D call uncertain. V gave up 4 bases and J gave up 5 bases, with 5 bases separating them. The CDR3 has 12 residues. Germline-derived CDR1 and CDR2 are SGHDN and FVKESK. The CDR3 bases are TGTGCCAGCAGCCTTCGAACCGGGGAGCTGTTTTTT. It codes for CASSLRTGELFF.

The chain has TRBV7-3 and TRBJ1-1; D is possibly TRBD1 (6 bases). The V end lost 5 bases, the J end lost 5 bases, and 15 bases lay between the germline ends. The CDR3 has 14 amino acids. CDR1 and CDR2 from the germline V gene are SGHTA and FQGTGA. The DNA of the CDR3 is TGTGCCAGCAGCATCGACAGGACGGAGACTGAAGCTTTCTTT. It specifies CASSIDRTETEAFF.

The rearrangement links TRBV28 to TRBJ2-7; TRBD2 might be the D (5 bases). From germline, CDR1 is MDHEN and CDR2 SYDVKM. The CDR3 is made up of 16 amino acids. Trimming removed 8 bases from V and 3 bases from J, with 23 bases in between. Written as DNA, the CDR3 is TGTGCCAGCCACCCCGCGGGCAGAGCTTCTTACTACGAGCAGTACTTC. It encodes CASHPAGRASYYEQYF.

The chain joins TRBV18 to TRBJ2-2; 11 bases fit TRBD2. Losses at the gene ends were 5 bases for V and 1 base for J; bases not matched to a gene: 3. This CDR3 has 16 residues. Germline V gene sequence: CDR1 KGHSH, CDR2 LQKENI. CDR3 region: CASSGTSGGNTGELFF. In DNA form, the CDR3 reads TGTGCCAGCTCAGGGACTAGCGGAGGGAACACCGGGGAGCTGTTTTTT.

The chain combines TRBV18 with TRBJ2-3; D is unclear. The germline V gene encodes CDR1 KGHSH and CDR2 LQKENI. Trimming took 0 bases from V and 6 from J, leaving 13 bases between them. This CDR3 contains 15 residues. CDR3 residues: CASSPPGSTADTQYF. The DNA of the CDR3 is TGTGCCAGCTCACCACCCGGCTCTACGGCCGATACGCAGTATTTT.

V gene TRBV12-5 combines with J gene TRBJ1-2; 7 bases fit TRBD1. The germline V gene has CDR1 LGHNT and CDR2 FRNRAP. The V and J ends lost 7 bases and 4 bases, in that order; junction bases with no gene match: 12. This CDR3 comprises 15 residues. This CDR3 is CASAHTSGTVYGYTF. CDR3 DNA sequence: TGTGCTAGTGCCCACACTTCCGGGACAGTCTATGGCTACACCTTC.